The 25 T cell receptor beta chains listed next were all sequenced from one sample in a study of blood T cells in healthy people across ages. Through a sample-barcoded 5' primer and a J-beta primer mix, a second PCR was run for roughly 6 to 11 cycles. TCRdb ran MiXCR on the 5' RACE reads and lists one entry per CDR3 protein. Counted here are 1.5 million to 2 million distinct CDR3 sequences, under 30% occurring once; the ten biggest clones make up 7.7%. The sequencing sample was made of blood. These receptors were taken from a woman aged 25 to 39 in good health.

A few counts support this clonotype. Here the CDR3 reads CASSSWDRGMYGYTF. CDR3 nucleotides: TGTGCCAGCAGCTCCTGGGACAGAGGAATGTATGGCTACACCTTC. This chain links TRBV7-2 with TRBJ1-2, with 7 bases lining up with TRBD1. Germline CDR1 SGHTA, CDR2 FQGNSA. The CDR3 contains 15 residues. J lost 5 bases, V lost 4 bases, and 10 bases had no gene match. The full variable domain, completed using reference TRBV7-2 and TRBJ1-2, is GAGVSQSPSNKVTEKGKDVELRCDPISGHTALYWYRQSLGQGLEFLIYFQGNSAPDKSGLPSDRFSAERTGGSVSTLTIQRTQQEDSAVYLCASSSWDRGMYGYTFGSGTRLTVV.

This clonotype was observed a few times. This sequence joins TRBV7-3 and TRBJ2-1; 8 bases are a match to TRBD1. V shed 5 bases, J shed 8 bases, and the junction held 11 bases outside the gene matches. The CDR3 sequence is 15 residues long. CDR1 is SGHTA and CDR2 is FQGTGA in the germline V gene. The CDR3: CASSPLVTGEDEQFF. In DNA, the CDR3 is TGTGCCAGCAGCCCCCTCGTGACAGGGGAAGATGAGCAGTTCTTC.

The sample holds a few counts of this clonotype. The chain recombines TRBV18 with TRBJ1-2, with unresolved D. This CDR3 contains 13 residues. Trimming left V 2 bases short and J 5 bases short, with 9 bases between. CDR1 and CDR2 (germline): KGHSH, LQKENI. CDR3 in amino acids: CASSPDTAYGYTF. The CDR3 nucleotides are TGTGCCAGCTCACCAGACACAGCATATGGCTACACCTTC.

The V call is TRBV14, the J call TRBJ2-4; possibly TRBD1 or TRBD2 for D (5 bases each). Germline-derived CDR1 and CDR2 are SGHDN and FVKESK. The CDR3 runs to 13 residues. V gave up 5 bases and J gave up 13 bases, with 18 bases separating them. CDR3 DNA: TGTGCCAGCAGCGGGGACGGTCGACGTCGGCAGTACTTC. Its translation: CASSGDGRRRQYF. The entire variable domain, with the rest obtained from reference TRBV14 and TRBJ2-4, is as follows: EAGVTQFPSHSVIEKGQTVTLRCDPISGHDNLYWYRRVMGKEIKFLLHFVKESKQDESGMPNNRFLAERTGGTYSTLKVQPAELEDSGVYFCASSGDGRRRQYFGAGTRLSVL.

This clonotype was observed at least ten times. The rearrangement links TRBV12-3 or TRBV12-4 to TRBJ2-1, with 7 bases aligning to TRBD2. The ends lost 5 bases at V and 4 bases at J; junction bases unmatched: 5. The CDR3 runs to 14 residues. The CDR3 bases are TGTGCCAGCAGTACGCTAGCGGAGTACAATGAGCAGTTCTTC. It yields the protein CASSTLAEYNEQFF.

This clonotype was observed a few times. The chain has TRBV12-3 or TRBV12-4 and TRBJ1-2; D may be TRBD1 (5 bases). CDR3 size: 11 residues. Trimming left V 10 bases short and J 8 bases short, with 14 bases between. For the CDR3, the DNA is TGTGCCACTCTGGGACCGCGGGGCTACACCTTC. Protein sequence: CATLGPRGYTF.

The chain combines TRBV28 with TRBJ1-4; D is unresolved. Per the germline V gene, CDR1 is MDHEN and CDR2 is SYDVKM. V lost 7 bases to trimming and J lost 8 bases, with 11 bases between them. The CDR3 spans 12 residues. The CDR3 DNA sequence: TGTGCCAGCAAAGTCCGAGGGGAAAAACTGTTTTTT. Its protein product is CASKVRGEKLFF.

This clonotype was seen just once. A much bigger clone sits one base away, suggesting this may be a read error. V is TRBV6-5 and J is TRBJ1-2; TRBD1 matches 8 bases. This CDR3 contains 13 residues. Germline V gene sequence: CDR1 MNHEY, CDR2 SVGAGI. The CDR3 sequence: CAGRVQGGYGYTF. In nucleotides, the CDR3 is TGTGCCGGCAGAGTACAGGGGGGCTATGGCTACACCTTC.

The rearrangement uses TRBV9 and TRBJ1-4; a weak D match, TRBD1 (5 bases). V was cut by 0 bases and J by 5 bases, with 11 bases left in between. The CDR3 spans 15 residues. Germline-derived CDR1 and CDR2 are SGDLS and YYNGEE. The CDR3 protein is CASSVVGRGNEKLFF. The CDR3 bases are TGTGCCAGCAGCGTAGTGGGTAGGGGAAATGAAAAACTGTTTTTT.

Notes on this clonotype: A much larger clone differs by one base, so this may be a read error. The chain is built from TRBV4-1 and TRBJ2-7, with TRBD2 matching over 8 bases. Germline lookup yields CDR1 MGHRA and CDR2 YSYEKL. CDR3 length: 15 amino acids. V shed 0 bases, J shed 4 bases, and the junction held 5 bases outside the gene matches. CDR3 protein: CASSQDQRESYEQYF. CDR3 nucleotides: TGCGCCAGCAGCCAAGACCAGCGGGAGTCATACGAGCAGTACTTC.

This clonotype was detected only a few times. The CDR3 DNA reads as TGCGCCAGCAGCCCCGGGACCGAGGGGACTAATGAAAAACTGTTTTTT. Protein sequence: CASSPGTEGTNEKLFF. V is TRBV5-1 and J is TRBJ1-4, with a tentative D call TRBD1 (5 bases). This CDR3 has 16 residues. Trimming stripped 4 bases from V and 2 bases from J, with 15 bases between. Germline V gene lookup returns CDR1 SGHRS and CDR2 YFSETQ. The complete variable domain, with remaining parts taken from reference TRBV5-1 and TRBJ1-4, reads KAGVTQTPRYLIKTRGQQVTLSCSPISGHRSVSWYQQTPGQGLQFLFEYFSETQRNKGNFPGRFSGRQFSNSRSEMNVSTLELGDSALYLCASSPGTEGTNEKLFFGSGTQLSVL.

The chain is built from TRBV5-1 and TRBJ2-7; 10 bases match TRBD1. V dropped 4 bases and J dropped 5; count of bases not matched to a gene: 15. Looked up from germline, CDR1 is SGHRS and CDR2 is YFSETQ. The CDR3 sequence is 17 residues long. The CDR3 reads CASSPGQGPVGSHEQYF. DNA for the CDR3: TGCGCCAGCAGCCCGGGACAGGGGCCGGTCGGATCCCACGAGCAGTACTTC. Filled out from reference TRBV5-1 and TRBJ2-7, the complete variable domain reads KAGVTQTPRYLIKTRGQQVTLSCSPISGHRSVSWYQQTPGQGLQFLFEYFSETQRNKGNFPGRFSGRQFSNSRSEMNVSTLELGDSALYLCASSPGQGPVGSHEQYFGPGTRLTVT.

This clonotype was counted many times. The V call is TRBV7-2, the J call TRBJ2-5, with 8 bases fitting TRBD2. The CDR3 extends over 15 amino acids. J lost 5 bases, V lost 4 bases, and 9 bases had no gene match. Germline V gene data show CDR1 as SGHTA and CDR2 as FQGNSA. This CDR3 is CASSSVAGPGETQYF. For the CDR3, the DNA is TGTGCCAGCAGCTCCGTAGCGGGGCCGGGGGAGACCCAGTACTTC.

This sequence joins TRBV3-1 and TRBJ1-1, with a tentative D call TRBD1 (5 bases). CDR3 length: 16 residues. The V gene's germline CDR1 is LGHDT and CDR2 YNNKEL (reference sequence). V was cut by 1 base and J by 10 bases, with 22 bases left in between. CDR3 nucleotide sequence: TGTGCCAGCAGCCAAGTCCCAATGGAAGGGGAAAGGCGAGCTTTCTTT. It codes for CASSQVPMEGERRAFF.

The rearrangement joins TRBV6-5 to TRBJ2-5; 9 bases match TRBD2. Germline CDR1 is MNHEY and CDR2 is SVGAGI. J was trimmed by 1 base and V by 4 bases; bases with no gene match: 7. This CDR3 is built from 16 residues. The CDR3 protein is CASSSPSGDLQETQYF. As DNA, the CDR3 is TGTGCCAGCAGTTCTCCTAGCGGGGACCTCCAAGAGACCCAGTACTTC.

This clonotype was counted ten times or more. This may be a read error, as it is one base from a much larger clone. The chain uses TRBV12-3 or TRBV12-4 and TRBJ2-7, with TRBD1 identical over 12 bases. V lost 5 bases to trimming and J lost 5 bases; unmatched junction nucleotides: 4. The CDR3 runs to 14 residues. The CDR3 loop reads CASSPGTGGDEQYF. The DNA of the CDR3 is TGTGCCAGCAGTCCCGGGACAGGGGGCGACGAGCAGTACTTC.

The chain carries TRBV9 and TRBJ2-3; perhaps TRBD2 as D (6 bases). V lost 5 bases, J lost 0 bases, and 16 bases lay in between. The CDR3 consists of 16 residues. CDR1 and CDR2 from the germline V gene are SGDLS and YYNGEE. In DNA form, the CDR3 reads TGTGCCAGCAGGGAGGGGAGCGTGGAAAGCACAGATACGCAGTATTTT. Translation gives CASREGSVESTDTQYF.

The chain combines TRBV20-1 with TRBJ1-5; 8 bases map to TRBD1. Germline lookup yields CDR1 DFQATT and CDR2 SNEGSKA (reference sequence). V dropped 6 bases and J dropped 1; count of bases not matched to a gene: 5. The CDR3 consists of 14 residues. The DNA for the CDR3 is TGCAGTGCCGCAGACAGGGGAAGCAATCAGCCCCAGCATTTT. Translation gives CSAADRGSNQPQHF.

The V call is TRBV12-3 or TRBV12-4, the J call TRBJ2-3, with 9 bases aligning to TRBD2. J gave up 4 bases and V 7 bases, and 9 bases lay outside the gene matches. The CDR3 runs to 15 residues. CDR3 residues: CASTQRAGGPDTQYF. CDR3 DNA sequence: TGTGCCAGCACTCAGAGGGCGGGAGGGCCAGATACGCAGTATTTT.

The chain joins TRBV11-2 to TRBJ2-5; 9 bases are shared with TRBD2. V lost 4 bases and J lost 7; bases outside the gene matches: 16. The CDR3 is 17 residues long. Germline-derived CDR1 and CDR2 are SGHAT and FQNNGV. DNA of the CDR3: TGTGCCAGCAGCTCCCAAAGGGATAGCGGGAGTGAAGGGACCCAGTACTTC. Encoded protein: CASSSQRDSGSEGTQYF.

Details on this clonotype: Likely a read error: the CDR3 ends without its conserved phenylalanine or tryptophan. The chain employs TRBV5-1 and TRBJ2-1; no clear D. Germline V CDR1 and CDR2: SGHRS, YFSETQ. The CDR3 contains 15 residues. V was clipped by 4 bases and J by 0 bases, with 11 bases between them. The CDR3 DNA reads TGCGCCAGCAGCCCTGACCGGAGCTCCTACAATGAGCAGTTCTTA. Encoded protein: CASSPDRSSYNEQFL.

The chain couples TRBV7-9 to TRBJ2-5, with D hard to call. CDR1 is SEHNR and CDR2 is FQNEAQ in the germline V gene (reference sequence). V gave up 5 bases and J gave up 2 bases, with 15 bases separating them. This CDR3 comprises 15 residues. The CDR3 nucleotides read TGTGCCAGCAGCGAATTGGGAACCCGGCAAGAGACCCAGTACTTC. This codes for CASSELGTRQETQYF.

This clonotype showed up just a few times. This chain links TRBV27 with TRBJ1-2; D is possibly TRBD1 (5 bases). Germline V CDR1 and CDR2: MNHEY, SMNVEV (reference sequence). The CDR3 has 13 residues. With 5 bases removed from V and 5 bases from J, the gap between germline ends came to 12 bases. The CDR3 is CASSLIGGYGYTF. CDR3 sequence (DNA): TGTGCCAGCAGTCTAATTGGGGGGTATGGCTACACCTTC.

With regard to this clonotype: This may stem from a read error, because a much larger clone lies one nucleotide away. DNA of the CDR3: TGCAGTGCTAGGCGGGACTTCCAAGAGGCCCAGTACTTC. Its protein is CSARRDFQEAQYF. The chain carries TRBV20-1 and TRBJ2-5; weak D call: TRBD2 (6 bases). The CDR3 has 13 residues. Germline lookup yields CDR1 DFQATT and CDR2 SNEGSKA (reference sequence).

The gene calls are TRBV20-1 and TRBJ2-6, with D tentatively TRBD1 (7 bases). This CDR3 region has 18 residues. Between the trimmed V and J ends, which lost 5 bases and 0 bases, there was a span of 20 bases. The germline V gene has CDR1 DFQATT and CDR2 SNEGSKA (reference sequence). CDR3 protein: CSAPTGLGGPSGANVLTF. The CDR3 DNA follows: TGCAGTGCTCCGACAGGGTTAGGGGGGCCCTCTGGGGCCAACGTCCTGACTTTC.